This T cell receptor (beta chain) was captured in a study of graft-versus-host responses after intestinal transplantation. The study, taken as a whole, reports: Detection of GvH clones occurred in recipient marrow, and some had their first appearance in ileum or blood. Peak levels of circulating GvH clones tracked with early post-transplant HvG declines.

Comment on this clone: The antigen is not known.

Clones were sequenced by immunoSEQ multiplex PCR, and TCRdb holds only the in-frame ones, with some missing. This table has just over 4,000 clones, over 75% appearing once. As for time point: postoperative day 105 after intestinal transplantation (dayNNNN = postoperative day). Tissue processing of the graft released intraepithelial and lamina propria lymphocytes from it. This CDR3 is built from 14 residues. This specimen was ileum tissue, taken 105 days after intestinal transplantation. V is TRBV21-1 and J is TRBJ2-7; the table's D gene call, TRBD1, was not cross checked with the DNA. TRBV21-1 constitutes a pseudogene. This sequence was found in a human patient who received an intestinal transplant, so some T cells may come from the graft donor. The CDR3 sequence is CASSKAYRAYEQYF. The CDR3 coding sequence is TGTGCCAGCAGCAAAGCTTACAGGGCCTACGAGCAGTACTTC.